This T cell receptor beta chain was found in a study of blood T cell repertoires in COVID-19. Study processing details: Amplified reference gene primers provided the basis for estimating nucleated cell counts. Data came from immunoSEQ multiplex PCR; TCRdb stores just in-frame clones and leaves some out. Clone size and V and J calls were adopted from that table, with D and trimming inferred from the DNA. The table lists 130,000 to 150,000 clones, about 87% of them singletons, with approximately 4% in the top ten. The CDR3 consists of 13 residues. Germline V gives CDR1 SQVTM, CDR2 ANQGSEA. V lost 1 base and J lost 4; bases outside the gene matches: 3.

The gene calls are TRBV29-1 and TRBJ1-1, with 7 positions matching TRBD1. The sequenced sample consisted of peripheral blood. This TCR derives from a woman aged 40-49 years with acute or convalescent COVID-19. The CDR3 reads CSVEGDRATEAFF. CDR3 DNA: TGCAGCGTTGAAGGAGACAGGGCCACTGAAGCTTTCTTT.